The 13 T cell receptor beta chains given below trace back to one sample, sequenced in a study of T cell responses to AZD1222 COVID-19 vaccine. Using immunoSEQ multiplex PCR, the repertoire was profiled, and TCRdb retains in-frame clones only, with some absent. This table has roughly 33,000 clones, approximately 80% appearing once. The source material was peripheral blood, sampled 28 days after the second AZD1222 dose. These receptors originate from an adult who received the AZD1222 COVID-19 vaccine.

This chain joins TRBV6-5 and TRBJ1-1, with D possibly TRBD1 on 5 matching bases. CDR1 and CDR2 (germline): MNHEY, SVGAGI. CDR3 length: 14 residues. Trimming removed 6 bases at V and 3 bases at J, with 14 bases between. DNA for the CDR3: TGTGCCAGCAGCCTTACGGGGGAGTACACTGAAGCTTTCTTT. This sequence encodes CASSLTGEYTEAFF.

This chain connects TRBV6-5 to TRBJ2-3; 9 positions match TRBD2. Germline trimming cut 3 bases from V and 1 base from J; bases unmatched to any gene: 2. CDR1 and CDR2 (germline): MNHEY, SVGAGI. The CDR3 is 15 residues long. For the CDR3, the DNA is TGTGCCAGCAGTTATCGGACTAGCGGCACAGATACGCAGTATTTT. This translates into CASSYRTSGTDTQYF.

The chain employs TRBV7-2 and TRBJ1-1; 8 nucleotides match TRBD1. The germline gives CDR1 SGHTA, CDR2 FQGNSA. V shed 0 bases, J shed 8 bases, and the junction held 5 bases outside the gene matches. The CDR3 contains 14 residues. The chain's CDR3 is CASSLATQGGEAFF. CDR3 DNA: TGTGCCAGCAGCTTAGCCACACAGGGGGGAGAAGCTTTCTTT.

J is TRBJ1-2 and V is TRBV19; 8 positions agree with TRBD1. V dropped 4 bases and J dropped 5; count of bases not matched to a gene: 15. The V gene's germline CDR1 is LNHDA and CDR2 SQIVND (reference sequence). The CDR3 is 17 amino acids. In DNA, the CDR3 is TGTGCCAGTAGTAGGAGCCACAAAGGGACAGGCGAGTATGGCTACACCTTC. Encoded protein: CASSRSHKGTGEYGYTF.

This chain uses TRBV14 with TRBJ1-3; D ambiguous. The V end was cut by 0 bases, the J end by 4 bases, with 7 bases between. The germline gives CDR1 SGHDN, CDR2 FVKESK. The CDR3 loop spans 14 amino acids. This chain's CDR3 is CASSQEVVGNTIYF. DNA for the CDR3: TGTGCCAGCAGCCAAGAGGTTGTCGGAAACACCATATATTTT.

This chain joins TRBV18 and TRBJ1-3, with a possible D match to TRBD1 (6 bases). Germline V gives CDR1 KGHSH, CDR2 LQKENI. The CDR3 sequence is 15 residues long. Trimming left V 6 bases short and J 0 bases short, with 12 bases between. The chain's CDR3 is CASSTDSFSGNTIYF. CDR3 coding DNA: TGTGCCAGCTCGACGGACAGTTTCTCTGGAAACACCATATATTTT. The variable domain in full, with the rest retrieved from reference TRBV18 and TRBJ1-3, is NAGVMQNPRHLVRRRGQEARLRCSPMKGHSHVYWYRQLPEEGLKFMVYLQKENIIDESGMPKERFSAEFPKEGPSILRIQQVVRGDSAAYFCASSTDSFSGNTIYFGEGSWLTVV.

The chain couples TRBV5-1 to TRBJ2-7; D might be TRBD1 (6 bases). The CDR3 runs 15 residues. Germline values: CDR1 SGHRS, CDR2 YFSETQ. With 0 bases removed from V and 0 bases from J, the gap between germline ends came to 10 bases. The CDR3 sequence is CASSLEQGYSYEQYF. CDR3 bases: TGCGCCAGCAGCTTGGAACAGGGCTACTCCTACGAGCAGTACTTC.

This chain uses TRBV5-1 with TRBJ2-3; 7 bases agree with TRBD2. The CDR3 covers 16 residues. Trimming cost V 1 base and J 2 bases; bases outside gene matches: 7. CDR1 is SGHRS, CDR2 YFSETQ, per germline. The CDR3 coding sequence is TGCGCCAGCAGCTTGTGGGCGGGAGAGAACACAGATACGCAGTATTTT. It yields the protein CASSLWAGENTDTQYF.

The J gene is TRBJ2-1, the V gene TRBV13; no reliable D call. Germline-derived CDR1 and CDR2 are PRHDT and FYEKMQ (reference sequence). The V end was cut by 5 bases, the J end by 9 bases, with 11 bases between. There are 12 residues in the CDR3. The CDR3 protein is CASSQPSGEQFF. The CDR3 DNA is TGTGCCAGCAGCCAGCCGTCCGGTGAGCAGTTCTTC.

V usage is TRBV19 and J usage is TRBJ1-3; 8 nucleotides align to TRBD1. The CDR3 extends over 16 amino acids. Germline V gene sequence: CDR1 LNHDA, CDR2 SQIVND (reference sequence). Trimming took 10 bases from V and 1 from J; bases not matched to a gene: 12. In DNA form, the CDR3 reads TGTGCCACTAAAGGACAGGGTAGTCTTTCTGGAAACACCATATATTTT. Translated: CATKGQGSLSGNTIYF.

The V gene is TRBV18, the J gene TRBJ2-7; tentatively, D is TRBD1 (5 bases). V lost 3 bases to trimming and J lost 7 bases, with 13 bases between them. The germline CDR1 and CDR2 sequences are KGHSH and LQKENI. This CDR3 has 13 residues. In nucleotides, the CDR3 is TGTGCCAGCTCACCCAGGGAAGCAGGGGAGCAGTACGTC. Protein sequence: CASSPREAGEQYV.

The gene calls are TRBV7-3 and TRBJ2-2; 7 bases align to TRBD1. The CDR3 spans 16 residues. J gave up 1 base and V 3 bases, and 5 bases lay outside the gene matches. Germline V gene data show CDR1 as SGHTA and CDR2 as FQGTGA. DNA of the CDR3: TGTGCCAGCAGCTTTTCCGGGACAGTGAACACCGGGGAGCTGTTTTTT. It specifies CASSFSGTVNTGELFF.

This clone was detected only once. This sequence joins TRBV5-5 and TRBJ1-2, with no clear D. CDR3 length equals 13 residues. The germline V gene has CDR1 SGHKS and CDR2 YYEKEE (reference sequence). V was pared by 0 bases and J by 6 bases, with 9 bases between. This CDR3 reads CASSLVTDDGYTF. The CDR3 bases are TGTGCCAGCAGCTTGGTCACAGATGATGGCTACACCTTC. The full variable domain, in which reference TRBV5-5 and TRBJ1-2 provide the parts outside the CDR3, is DAGVTQSPTHLIKTRGQQVTLRCSPISGHKSVSWYQQVLGQGPQFIFQYYEKEERGRGNFPDRFSARQFPNYSSELNVNALLLGDSALYLCASSLVTDDGYTFGSGTRLTVV.